This T cell receptor beta chain was documented in a study of blood T cell repertoires in COVID-19. The table came from immunoSEQ multiplex PCR; TCRdb's copy has only in-frame clones and leaves some out. The sample shows 250,000 to 400,000 clones, around 88% of them seen only once. Per the germline V gene, CDR1 is SGHTS and CDR2 is YDEGEE. This CDR3 is 15 amino acids long. Trimming removed 3 bases at V and 3 bases at J, with 14 bases between. Source material: peripheral blood. This chain joins TRBV5-8 and TRBJ2-3, with D perhaps matching TRBD2 (5 bases). This receptor was identified in a woman in her 30s with COVID-19, enrolled during active disease. The CDR3 loop is CASSSPGPGTDTQYF. CDR3 sequence (DNA): TGTGCCAGCAGCTCGCCCGGGCCGGGAACAGATACGCAGTATTTT.